Below, 12 T cell receptor beta chains from the same sample are listed, as sequenced in a study of cytomegalovirus exposure and HLA in healthy donors. Vbeta (60) and Jbeta (13) primers were used in the PCR. Repertoires were generated with immunoSEQ multiplex PCR, while TCRdb's copy carries only in-frame clones and drops some. The sample holds roughly 190,000 clones, about 80% seen once. The sample taken for sequencing was PBMCs. The receptors shown here come from a woman aged 40 to 50 in good health and CMV-seronegative.

The chain combines TRBV19 with TRBJ2-5, with D possibly TRBD1 on 6 matching bases. The V gene's germline CDR1 is LNHDA and CDR2 SQIVND (reference sequence). With 8 bases removed from V and 1 base from J, the gap between germline ends came to 20 bases. CDR3 length equals 16 residues. In nucleotides, the CDR3 is TGTGCCAGTTCCCTGAGTGAGGGGACAACCCAAGAGACCCAGTACTTC. Translating gives CASSLSEGTTQETQYF.

The chain recombines TRBV15 with TRBJ1-5, with unresolved D. This CDR3 contains 15 residues. Trimming removed 3 bases at V and 4 bases at J, with 13 bases between. Germline V gene lookup returns CDR1 LNHNV and CDR2 YYDKDF (reference sequence). The CDR3 sequence: CATSSLRTGNQPQHF. DNA for the CDR3: TGTGCCACCAGCAGCCTAAGGACGGGGAATCAGCCCCAGCATTTT.

This clone showed up just once. V is TRBV9 and J is TRBJ2-2, with D perhaps matching TRBD2 (5 bases). The CDR3 extends over 15 amino acids. Germline V lookup: CDR1 SGDLS, CDR2 YYNGEE. Deletions cut 0 bases from V and 1 base from J, with 7 bases between. CDR3 in DNA: TGTGCCAGCAGCGTAGGGGGAGAGAACACCGGGGAGCTGTTTTTT. Its protein product is CASSVGGENTGELFF.

This chain links TRBV7-2 with TRBJ1-3, with 7 bases aligning to TRBD1. V shed 2 bases and J 2 bases; nucleotides not matched to a gene: 0. The germline CDR1 and CDR2 sequences are SGHTA and FQGNSA. The CDR3 runs to 14 residues. This CDR3 is CASSLQGAGNTIYF. The CDR3 nucleotides read TGTGCCAGCAGCTTACAGGGGGCTGGAAACACCATATATTTT.

The CDR3: CAYAASGYTEAFF. The CDR3 DNA follows: TGTGCTTATGCTGCGTCAGGGTACACTGAAGCTTTCTTT. The rearrangement joins TRBV5-4 to TRBJ1-1, with D possibly matching TRBD1 (5 bases). Germline V lookup: CDR1 SGHNT, CDR2 YYREEE (reference sequence). The length of the CDR3 is 13 residues.

As to this clone: A read error may produce the germline difference seen at one junction end. V and J are TRBV7-9 and TRBJ1-2; possible D gene TRBD1, 5 bases. Germline lookup yields CDR1 SEHNR and CDR2 FQNEAQ (reference sequence). The CDR3 consists of 14 residues. CDR3 nucleotides: TGTTCCAGCAGCTTAGATTTAGACAGCTATGGCTACACCTTC. Translation: CSSSLDLDSYGYTF.

The chain has TRBV6-6 and TRBJ1-2; 8 bases agree with TRBD1. CDR3 length equals 13 residues. V shed 4 bases and J 4 bases; nucleotides not matched to a gene: 2. Germline-derived CDR1 and CDR2 are MNHNY and SVGAGI (reference sequence). The CDR3 spells CASSLGQAYGYTF. In DNA form, the CDR3 reads TGTGCCAGCAGTTTGGGACAGGCCTATGGCTACACCTTC.

This chain joins TRBV19 and TRBJ1-3; D is unresolved. The CDR3 is 13 amino acids. The germline V gene encodes CDR1 LNHDA and CDR2 SQIVND (reference sequence). V lost 5 bases, J lost 2 bases, and 7 bases lay in between. CDR3 region: CASSFAAGNTIYF. The CDR3 DNA reads TGTGCCAGTAGTTTCGCAGCTGGAAACACCATATATTTT.

The chain joins TRBV27 to TRBJ1-2; 8 nucleotides agree with TRBD1. V trimming: 2 bases; J trimming: 5 bases; junction bases outside the gene matches: 7. CDR3 length: 15 residues. Germline CDR1 and CDR2: MNHEY and SMNVEV (reference sequence). CDR3 protein: CASSLTAGGWYGYTF. CDR3 nucleotide sequence: TGTGCCAGCAGTTTAACTGCAGGGGGCTGGTATGGCTACACCTTC.

V and J are TRBV21-1 and TRBJ1-2; TRBD1 is taken as the D call from the table, unchecked against the DNA. TRBV21-1 is a pseudogene. This CDR3 spans 13 amino acids. CDR3 sequence: CTSSKVQIHGYTF. CDR3 nucleotide sequence: TGTACCAGCAGCAAGGTACAGATACATGGCTACACCTTC.

This rearrangement joins TRBV18 to TRBJ2-5; TRBD1 aligns across 8 bases. With V trimmed by 4 bases and J by 2 bases, 6 bases remained unmatched. The length of the CDR3 is 15 residues. The germline V gene has CDR1 KGHSH and CDR2 LQKENI. In DNA, the CDR3 is TGTGCCAGCTCACTCCGGACAGGGATGCAAGAGACCCAGTACTTC. This encodes CASSLRTGMQETQYF.

The chain recombines TRBV7-9 with TRBJ1-1; D is undetermined. The germline gives CDR1 SEHNR, CDR2 FQNEAQ (reference sequence). Trimming took off 2 bases at V and 0 bases at J, with 7 bases between the two ends. The CDR3 runs 14 residues. The CDR3 spells CASSLPRVNTEAFF. The CDR3 DNA reads as TGTGCCAGCAGCTTACCTCGGGTGAACACTGAAGCTTTCTTT.